This T cell receptor beta chain stems from a study of T cells in tuberculosis. Study-wide background: A South African cohort included IGRA-negative adolescents, latently infected IGRA-positive adolescents and adults with active tuberculosis.

About this clone: Its specificity is not known.

Sequencing used immunoSEQ multiplex PCR; TCRdb keeps in-frame clones, though not all of them. The sample carries tens of thousands of clones, around 93% recorded once. CDR1 is MNHNS, CDR2 SASEGT, per germline. The V gene end was trimmed by 8 bases and the J gene end by 2 bases; junction bases not matched to a gene: 9. CDR3 length: 15 residues. Study-level findings and limits: A GMM-specific repertoire classifier reached just under 90% accuracy, AUROC more than 0.8. Active tuberculosis patients had shorter CDR3-alpha; the beta difference was nonsignificant. Active tuberculosis alpha repertoires lay closer to GMM-specific TCRs than controls'.

The chain carries TRBV6-1 and TRBJ1-2; 9 nucleotides agree with TRBD1. The material sequenced was PBMCs. The sequence came from a donor between 5 and 29 years old with latent tuberculosis or without tuberculosis infection. Some clones in this sample may be carry-over from other donors' samples. The CDR3, as DNA: TGTGCCAGCGGCCCCACCGGGACAGGGAACTATGGCTACACCTTC. Its protein is CASGPTGTGNYGYTF.